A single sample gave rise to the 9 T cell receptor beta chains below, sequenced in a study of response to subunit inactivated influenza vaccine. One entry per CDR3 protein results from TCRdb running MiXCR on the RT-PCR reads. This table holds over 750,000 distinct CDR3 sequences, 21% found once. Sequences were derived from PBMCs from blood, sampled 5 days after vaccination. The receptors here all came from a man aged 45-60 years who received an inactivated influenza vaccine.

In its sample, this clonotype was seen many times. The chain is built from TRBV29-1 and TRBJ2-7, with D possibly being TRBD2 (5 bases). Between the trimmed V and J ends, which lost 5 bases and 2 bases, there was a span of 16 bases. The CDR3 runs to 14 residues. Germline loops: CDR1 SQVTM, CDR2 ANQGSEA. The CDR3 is CSVITDGKTYEQYF. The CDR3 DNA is TGCAGCGTTATCACTGACGGGAAAACCTACGAGCAGTACTTC.

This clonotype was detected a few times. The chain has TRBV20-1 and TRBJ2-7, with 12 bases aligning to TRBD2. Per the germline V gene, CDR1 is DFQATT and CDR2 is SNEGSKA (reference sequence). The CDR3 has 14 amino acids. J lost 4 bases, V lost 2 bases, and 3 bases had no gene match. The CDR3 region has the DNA TGCAGTGCTAGATTAGGACTAGCGGGGTACGAGCAGTACTTC. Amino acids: CSARLGLAGYEQYF.

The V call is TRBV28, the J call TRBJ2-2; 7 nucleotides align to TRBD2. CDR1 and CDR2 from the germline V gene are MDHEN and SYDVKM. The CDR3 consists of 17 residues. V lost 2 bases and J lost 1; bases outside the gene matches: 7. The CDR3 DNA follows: TGTGCCAGCAGTTTAGTTAGGCTAGCGGAGAACACCGGGGAGCTGTTTTTT. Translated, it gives CASSLVRLAENTGELFF.

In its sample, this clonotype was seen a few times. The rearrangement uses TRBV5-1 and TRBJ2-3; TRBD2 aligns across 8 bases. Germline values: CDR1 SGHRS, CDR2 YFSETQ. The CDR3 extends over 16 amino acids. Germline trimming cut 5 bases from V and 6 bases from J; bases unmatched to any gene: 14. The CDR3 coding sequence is TGCGCCAGCAGTCTGGTGACCAGCGGGGGACGGGATACGCAGTATTTT. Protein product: CASSLVTSGGRDTQYF.

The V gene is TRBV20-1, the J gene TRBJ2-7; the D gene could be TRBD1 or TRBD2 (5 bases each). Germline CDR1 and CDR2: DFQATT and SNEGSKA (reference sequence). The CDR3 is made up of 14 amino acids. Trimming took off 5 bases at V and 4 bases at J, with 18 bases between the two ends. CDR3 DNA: TGCAGTGCTGCTTCGAGGGGCTTGGGGTACGAGCAGTACTTC. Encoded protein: CSAASRGLGYEQYF.

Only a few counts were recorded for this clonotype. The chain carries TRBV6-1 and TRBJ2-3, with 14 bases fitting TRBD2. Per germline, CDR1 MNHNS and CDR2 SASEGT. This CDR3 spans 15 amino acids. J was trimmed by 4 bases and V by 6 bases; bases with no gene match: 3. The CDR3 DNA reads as TGTGCCAGCAGGCGACTAGCGGGAGGGGCAGATACGCAGTATTTT. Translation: CASRRLAGGADTQYF.

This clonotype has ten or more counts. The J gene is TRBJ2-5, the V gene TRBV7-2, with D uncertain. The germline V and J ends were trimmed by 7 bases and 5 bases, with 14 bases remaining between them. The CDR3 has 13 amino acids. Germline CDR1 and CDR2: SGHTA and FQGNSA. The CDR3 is CASTVTTGETQYF. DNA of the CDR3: TGTGCCAGCACCGTTACTACTGGGGAGACCCAGTACTTC. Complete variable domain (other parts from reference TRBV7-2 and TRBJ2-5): GAGVSQSPSNKVTEKGKDVELRCDPISGHTALYWYRQSLGQGLEFLIYFQGNSAPDKSGLPSDRFSAERTGGSVSTLTIQRTQQEDSAVYLCASTVTTGETQYFGPGTRLLVL.

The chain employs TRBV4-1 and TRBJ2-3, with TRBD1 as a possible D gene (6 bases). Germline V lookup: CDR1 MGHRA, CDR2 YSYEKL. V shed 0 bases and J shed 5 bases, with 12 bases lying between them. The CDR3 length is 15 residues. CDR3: CASSQDSTGGDTQYF. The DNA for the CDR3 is TGCGCCAGCAGCCAAGATTCGACAGGCGGAGATACGCAGTATTTT.

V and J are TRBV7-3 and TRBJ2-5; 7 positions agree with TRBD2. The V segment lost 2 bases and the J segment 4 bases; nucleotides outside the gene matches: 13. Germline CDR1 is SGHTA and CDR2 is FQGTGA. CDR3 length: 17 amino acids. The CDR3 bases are TGTGCCAGCAGCTTACTCGGCGGGAGAGGTTCAGGAGAGACCCAGTACTTC. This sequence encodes CASSLLGGRGSGETQYF.